The next 5 T cell receptor beta chains were all read from a single sample in a study of spatial heterogeneity in lung cancer. TCRdb ran MiXCR on the 5' RACE reads and lists one entry per CDR3 protein. This table has around 20,000 distinct CDR3 sequences, about 9.8% appearing once. As to time point: blood at routine non-recurrence follow-up after resection. The specimen comprised PBMCs, sampled at follow-up. These receptors originate from a male donor with early-stage non-small cell lung cancer.

V and J are TRBV20-1 and TRBJ1-1; TRBD1 aligns across 7 bases. CDR1 and CDR2 (germline): DFQATT, SNEGSKA (reference sequence). The CDR3 extends over 16 amino acids. The V gene end was trimmed by 5 bases and the J gene end by 0 bases; junction bases not matched to a gene: 12. The CDR3 reads CSAAQEGAKMNTEAFF. The CDR3 nucleotides read TGCAGTGCTGCCCAGGAGGGGGCTAAAATGAACACTGAAGCTTTCTTT.

This clonotype has a handful of counts. The chain has TRBV7-2 and TRBJ1-6; maybe TRBD1 (6 bases). The V and J ends lost 7 bases and 3 bases respectively, with 7 bases between them. The germline CDR1 and CDR2 sequences are SGHTA and FQGNSA. The CDR3 is 13 amino acids. CDR3 region: CASTGDYNSPLHF. The CDR3 DNA sequence: TGTGCCAGCACAGGGGACTATAATTCACCCCTCCACTTT.

V usage is TRBV25-1 and J usage is TRBJ2-1; 8 nucleotides align to TRBD1. J gave up 4 bases and V 5 bases, and 7 bases lay outside the gene matches. The CDR3 contains 15 residues. Per the germline V gene, CDR1 is MGHDK and CDR2 is SYGVNS. CDR3 sequence reads: CASSLGGQGYNEQFF. CDR3 nucleotides: TGTGCCAGCAGTTTGGGAGGACAGGGATACAATGAGCAGTTCTTC.

This clonotype has just a few counts. The chain combines TRBV12-3 or TRBV12-4 with TRBJ1-2, with D tentatively TRBD1 (5 bases). CDR3 length equals 15 residues. Trimming pared 3 bases from V and 4 bases from J, leaving 15 bases between. CDR3: CASSFWGSVAYGYTF. CDR3 coding DNA: TGTGCCAGCAGTTTTTGGGGGTCGGTTGCCTATGGCTACACCTTC.

This clonotype was observed at least ten times. This chain links TRBV28 with TRBJ1-2; D remains ambiguous. This CDR3 has 14 amino acids. The V end was cut by 6 bases, the J end by 7 bases, with 18 bases between. Germline CDR1 and CDR2: MDHEN and SYDVKM. The CDR3 reads CASSYPGLYSGYTF. Here the CDR3 DNA reads TGTGCCAGCAGCTATCCGGGCCTTTACTCTGGCTACACCTTC.